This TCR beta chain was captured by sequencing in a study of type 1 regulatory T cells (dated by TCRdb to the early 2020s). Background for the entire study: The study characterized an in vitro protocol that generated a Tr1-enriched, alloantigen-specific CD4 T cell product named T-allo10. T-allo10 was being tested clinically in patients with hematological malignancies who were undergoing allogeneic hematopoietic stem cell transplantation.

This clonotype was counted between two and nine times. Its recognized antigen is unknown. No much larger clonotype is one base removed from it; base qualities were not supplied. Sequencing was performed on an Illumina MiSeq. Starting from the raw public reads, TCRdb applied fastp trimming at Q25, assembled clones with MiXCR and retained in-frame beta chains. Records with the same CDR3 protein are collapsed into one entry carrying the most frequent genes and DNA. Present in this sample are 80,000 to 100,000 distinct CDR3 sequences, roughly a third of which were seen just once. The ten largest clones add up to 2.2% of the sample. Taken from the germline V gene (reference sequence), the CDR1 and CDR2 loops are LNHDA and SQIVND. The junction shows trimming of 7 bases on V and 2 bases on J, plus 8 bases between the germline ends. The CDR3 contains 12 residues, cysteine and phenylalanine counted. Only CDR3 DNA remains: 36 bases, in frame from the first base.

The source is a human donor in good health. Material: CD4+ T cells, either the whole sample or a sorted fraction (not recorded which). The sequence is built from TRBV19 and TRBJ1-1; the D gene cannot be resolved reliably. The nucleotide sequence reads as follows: TGTGCCAGTAAAGACACAAACACTGAAGCTTTCTTT. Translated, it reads CASKDTNTEAFF. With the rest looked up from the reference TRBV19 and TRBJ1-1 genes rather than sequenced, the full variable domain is DGGITQSPKYLFRKEGQNVTLSCEQNLNHDAMYWYRQDPGQGLRLIYYSQIVNDFQKGDIAEGYSVSREKKESFPLTVTSAQKNPTAFYLCASKDTNTEAFFGQGTRLTVV.